These 9 T cell receptor beta chains originate from one sample sequenced in a study of blood T cells in healthy people across ages. With a J-beta primer mix and a sample-barcoded 5' primer, a second PCR ran about 7 to 12 cycles. One entry per CDR3 protein, called by TCRdb with MiXCR from the 5' RACE reads. The profile shows about 720,000 distinct CDR3 sequences, 22% of them singletons. Source material: blood. Source of these receptors: a man aged 70 or older in good health.

V is TRBV13 and J is TRBJ1-1, with D hard to call. This CDR3 is 14 amino acids long. The V and J ends lost 5 bases and 1 base respectively, with 11 bases between them. Germline V lookup: CDR1 PRHDT, CDR2 FYEKMQ (reference sequence). The CDR3 reads CASSPRPRNTEAFF. The DNA of the CDR3 is TGTGCCAGCAGCCCACGACCCAGGAACACTGAAGCTTTCTTT.

This clonotype came up a few times. The rearrangement uses TRBV18 and TRBJ1-1, with a weak D call TRBD1 (6 bases). V gave up 2 bases and J gave up 7 bases, with 11 bases separating them. This CDR3 region has 13 residues. CDR1 and CDR2 (germline): KGHSH, LQKENI. This CDR3 reads CASSPRRGDEAFF. The CDR3 DNA reads as TGTGCCAGCTCACCAAGGAGGGGGGATGAAGCTTTCTTT.

The J gene is TRBJ1-1, the V gene TRBV6-5, with no clear D. CDR1 and CDR2 from the germline V gene are MNHEY and SVGAGI. This CDR3 contains 15 residues. V gave up 0 bases and J gave up 1 base, with 9 bases separating them. The CDR3 reads CASSYSPRKNTEAFF. The CDR3 DNA follows: TGTGCCAGCAGTTACTCGCCCAGGAAGAACACTGAAGCTTTCTTT.

There are a few counts of this clonotype. This chain uses TRBV5-6 with TRBJ2-1; D not resolved. Looked up from germline, CDR1 is SGHDT and CDR2 is YYEEEE. V lost 4 bases, J lost 2 bases, and 16 bases lay in between. The length of the CDR3 is 16 residues. The chain's CDR3 is CASSHIGPQAYNEQFF. CDR3 nucleotides: TGTGCCAGCAGCCATATAGGGCCGCAGGCCTACAATGAGCAGTTCTTC.

This clonotype was seen more than once but under ten times. The chain combines TRBV29-1 with TRBJ2-3; D unresolved. The CDR3 sequence is 14 residues long. Trimming pared 6 bases from V and 6 bases from J, leaving 19 bases between. Germline CDR1 and CDR2: SQVTM and ANQGSEA. CDR3 nucleotides: TGCAGCGTGACCCGGGCCACACTCACGGATACGCAGTATTTT. This sequence encodes CSVTRATLTDTQYF.

This clonotype was seen only a few times. The J gene is TRBJ2-5, the V gene TRBV20-1; D is possibly TRBD2 (6 bases). Germline lookup yields CDR1 DFQATT and CDR2 SNEGSKA (reference sequence). The V and J ends lost 6 bases and 5 bases respectively, with 19 bases between them. CDR3 length: 14 amino acids. In nucleotides, the CDR3 is TGCAGTGCCACCTCGACGGGGGTCTGGGAGACCCAGTACTTC. Protein: CSATSTGVWETQYF.

In this sample, this clonotype turned up a few times. V gene TRBV29-1 combines with J gene TRBJ1-2, with TRBD1 matching over 7 bases. Trimming at V came to 4 bases and at J to 6 bases, leaving 5 bases not matched to a gene. The CDR3 loop spans 12 amino acids. Germline values: CDR1 SQVTM, CDR2 ANQGSEA. The CDR3 nucleotides are TGCAGCGTTGTTGACAGGGAGAATGGCTACACCTTC. It codes for CSVVDRENGYTF.

V and J are TRBV7-9 and TRBJ2-1, with a tentative D call TRBD1 (5 bases). Germline V lookup: CDR1 SEHNR, CDR2 FQNEAQ (reference sequence). Trimming took 5 bases from V and 8 from J, leaving 25 bases between them. The CDR3 covers 17 residues. Here the CDR3 reads CASSPGLVPGEAYEQFF. DNA of the CDR3: TGTGCCAGCAGCCCAGGGTTGGTACCCGGAGAAGCATATGAGCAGTTCTTC.

This chain joins TRBV7-2 and TRBJ1-1; no firm D call. Germline lookup yields CDR1 SGHTA and CDR2 FQGNSA. V lost 1 base and J lost 6, with 9 bases in between. The CDR3 covers 13 residues. The CDR3 DNA follows: TGTGCCAGCAGCTTAGGTTGGCAGCCTGAAGCTTTCTTT. It translates to CASSLGWQPEAFF.